This T cell receptor beta chain was observed in a study of T cells in pancreatic ductal adenocarcinoma. Study-level points and caveats: No significant tumor-blood clonality difference; means were about 0.11 and 0.072.

Comment on this clone: What it binds is unknown.

The selected patients with pancreatic ductal adenocarcinoma had surgery but no neoadjuvant therapy. TCRdb's copy holds only in-frame clones and misses some; the assay was immunoSEQ multiplex PCR. The sample lists around 9,000 clones; about 90% were seen once. From germline, CDR1 is SQVTM and CDR2 ANQGSEA. Trimming stripped 5 bases from V and 4 bases from J, with 11 bases between. The CDR3 contains 12 residues. This TCR was sampled from a human donor with pancreatic ductal adenocarcinoma. The V call is TRBV29-1, the J call TRBJ2-5; D is perhaps TRBD1 (5 bases). Sequenced input: PBMCs. The chain's CDR3 is CSVLIGVETQYF. CDR3 nucleotides: TGCAGCGTTCTGATAGGGGTAGAGACCCAGTACTTC.